The rows below give T cell receptor beta chains drawn from one sample of a study of T cell responses to AZD1222 COVID-19 vaccine. TCRdb keeps only in-frame clones here, not all; method: immunoSEQ multiplex PCR. Of 90,000 to 130,000 clones listed, roughly 90% are singletons. This specimen consisted of peripheral blood, obtained on day 0 of AZD1222 vaccination. The receptors shown here come from an adult in good health. The CDR3 runs from the conserved cysteine through the conserved F or W. D genes are given only for firm matches. Size tells how often a clone was seen (once, few, many) or the class of an expanded clone, and some rows leave it out.

v_gene	d_gene	abundance	j_gene	CDR3aa	CDR3nt
TRBV11-3	-	-	TRBJ2-1	CASGPGYNEQFF	TGTGCCAGCGGCCCAGGGTACAATGAGCAGTTCTTC
TRBV29-1	-	-	TRBJ2-3	CSVAGVTSTDTQYF	TGCAGCGTTGCTGGTGTAACTAGCACAGATACGCAGTATTTT
TRBV7-9	-	-	TRBJ2-1	CASSLAGETYNEQFF	TGTGCCAGCAGCTTAGCGGGAGAAACCTACAATGAGCAGTTCTTC
TRBV19	TRBD1	-	TRBJ1-5	CASELGQGVRQPQHF	TGTGCCAGTGAATTGGGACAGGGGGTTAGGCAGCCCCAGCATTTT
TRBV7-8	-	-	TRBJ2-7	CASSLYAWGSSAYEQYF	TGTGCCAGCAGCTTATATGCGTGGGGATCGAGTGCCTACGAGCAGTACTTC
TRBV7-6	-	few	TRBJ2-5	CASSLATGKQETQYF	TGTGCCAGCAGCTTAGCTACAGGGAAACAAGAGACCCAGTACTTC
TRBV5-5	-	few	TRBJ1-2	CASSLAVKKNYGYTF	TGTGCCAGCAGCTTGGCGGTGAAGAAAAACTATGGCTACACCTTC
TRBV29-1	-	-	TRBJ1-2	CSVEVVENYGYTF	TGCAGCGTTGAAGTGGTGGAGAACTATGGCTACACCTTC
TRBV15	-	-	TRBJ1-2	CATSRDPAGDGYTF	TGTGCCACCAGCAGAGATCCGGCGGGGGACGGCTACACCTTC
TRBV19	-	-	TRBJ1-2	CASSMVGRQGYTF	TGTGCCAGTAGTATGGTTGGCAGGCAGGGCTACACCTTC
TRBV19	-	-	TRBJ1-5	CASSIWGGNQPQHF	TGTGCCAGTAGTATCTGGGGAGGCAATCAGCCCCAGCATTTT
TRBV19	-	-	TRBJ2-1	CASSTGQKYNEQFF	TGTGCCAGTAGCACCGGACAGAAGTACAATGAGCAGTTCTTC
TRBV6-5	TRBD1	-	TRBJ2-7	CASTILGQTYEQYF	TGTGCCAGCACTATACTGGGACAGACCTACGAGCAGTACTTC
TRBV6-5	-	-	TRBJ1-1	CASRVESYTEAFF	TGTGCCAGCAGGGTGGAATCCTACACTGAAGCTTTCTTT
TRBV12-5	-	-	TRBJ1-2	CASGWGDYGYTF	TGTGCTAGTGGCTGGGGGGACTATGGCTACACCTTC
TRBV5-1	TRBD1	-	TRBJ1-2	CASSFTWDRGDGYTF	TGCGCCAGCAGCTTCACGTGGGACAGGGGTGATGGCTACACCTTC
TRBV6-1	-	-	TRBJ1-4	CASSEGAPVNEKLFF	TGTGCCAGCAGTGAAGGCGCTCCCGTTAATGAAAAACTGTTTTTT
TRBV30	-	once	TRBJ1-2	CAWGGVIYGYTF	TGTGCCTGGGGCGGGGTGATCTATGGCTACACCTTC
TRBV3-1/TRBV3-2	TRBD1	-	TRBJ2-5	CASSQGQEETQYF	TGTGCCAGCAGCCAGGGACAGGAAGAGACCCAGTACTTC
TRBV6-1	-	-	TRBJ1-5	CASSEEGGQPQHF	TGTGCCAGCAGTGAGGAGGGAGGTCAGCCCCAGCATTTT
TRBV3-1/TRBV3-2	-	-	TRBJ2-7	CASSLSISYEQYF	TGTGCCAGCAGCCTGTCAATTTCCTACGAGCAGTACTTC
TRBV2	-	-	TRBJ1-1	CASNPTGSPTEAFF	TGTGCCAGCAACCCGACAGGATCGCCCACTGAAGCTTTCTTT
TRBV5-4	TRBD2	once	TRBJ2-5	CASSGGTSGQETQYF	TGTGCCAGCAGCGGGGGGACTAGCGGCCAAGAGACCCAGTACTTC
TRBV12-3/TRBV12-4	-	once	TRBJ2-5	CASSAQEGETQYF	TGTGCCAGCAGTGCACAGGAGGGGGAGACCCAGTACTTC
TRBV5-1	TRBD2	-	TRBJ2-2	CASSAGGLAGVTGELFF	TGCGCCAGCAGCGCCGGGGGATTGGCGGGGGTCACCGGGGAGCTGTTTTTT
TRBV12-3/TRBV12-4	-	-	TRBJ1-6	CAKRSLRQVRQFF	TGTGCCAAGCGGAGCTTGAGACAGGTCCGTCAATTCTTT
TRBV27	TRBD2	-	TRBJ2-7	CASSLAGGPHEQYF	TGTGCCAGCAGTTTAGCGGGAGGGCCGCACGAGCAGTACTTC
TRBV6-5	TRBD2	-	TRBJ2-3	CASSLLGGGTDTQYF	TGTGCCAGCAGTTTGTTGGGGGGGGGCACAGATACGCAGTATTTT
TRBV24-1	-	-	TRBJ2-1	CATSAQLGGEQFF	TGTGCCACCAGCGCGCAGCTCGGCGGTGAGCAGTTCTTC
TRBV13	-	-	TRBJ2-7	CASSPRGAPYEQYF	TGTGCCAGCAGCCCACGGGGGGCCCCCTACGAGCAGTACTTC
TRBV5-1	-	-	TRBJ2-7	CASSLDVYEQYF	TGCGCCAGCAGCTTGGACGTTTACGAGCAGTACTTC
TRBV4-1	TRBD2	-	TRBJ2-7	CASSQAEREQYEQYF	TGCGCCAGCAGCCAAGCAGAGCGGGAGCAATACGAGCAGTACTTC
TRBV7-9	TRBD2	-	TRBJ2-1	CASSLGFSGTDEQFF	TGTGCCAGCAGCTTAGGCTTTAGCGGGACCGATGAGCAGTTCTTC
TRBV6-5	-	-	TRBJ1-3	CASTPLGKSGNTIYF	TGTGCCAGCACCCCCTTGGGGAAATCCGGAAACACCATATATTTT
TRBV7-6	TRBD2	-	TRBJ2-1	CASSLGGGGGYNEQFF	TGTGCCAGCAGCTTGGGGGGGGGAGGTGGTTACAATGAGCAGTTCTTC
TRBV19	-	-	TRBJ1-1	CASSLQQGGTEAFF	TGTGCCAGTAGTCTCCAACAGGGCGGCACTGAAGCTTTCTTT
TRBV27	-	-	TRBJ2-7	CASSPSGVSYEQYF	TGTGCCAGCAGTCCGTCAGGGGTCTCCTACGAGCAGTACTTC
TRBV6-1	-	-	TRBJ1-1	CASSEMGGTEAFF	TGTGCCAGCAGTGAAATGGGGGGCACTGAAGCTTTCTTT
TRBV6-1	-	once	TRBJ2-1	CASSESGSSYNEQFF	TGTGCCAGCAGTGAGTCCGGAAGCTCCTACAATGAGCAGTTCTTC